A single sample gave rise to the 13 T cell receptor beta chains below, sequenced in a study of neurological immune-mediated disorders (dated by TCRdb to between 2019 and 2020). The library was produced with 5' RACE. The instrument was an Illumina HiSeq 2500. The raw public reads went through TCRdb reprocessing: fastp at Q25, MiXCR clone calling, in-frame beta chains kept. Every entry covers one CDR3 protein and lists the most common genes and DNA from its rows. Across this sample there are some 71,000 distinct CDR3 sequences, with 9.5% to 13% seen only once. More than 9% of the sample goes to the ten largest clones. The sample's time point label, in plain terms: longitudinal time-point 1 (baseline). Input material: PBMCs. Receptors were obtained from a man younger than 40 in good health.

The CDR3 protein is CAISATGLAGGLKTQYF. The CDR3 coding sequence is TGTGCCATCAGTGCAACCGGACTAGCGGGAGGGTTAAAGACCCAGTACTTC. V is TRBV10-3 and J is TRBJ2-5, with 15 positions matching TRBD2. The CDR3 totals 17 residues. After removal of 4 bases from V and 6 bases from J, the junction contained 9 bases not matched to a gene. The V gene's germline CDR1 is ENHRY and CDR2 SYGVKD.

This clonotype was recorded at least ten times. This chain connects TRBV12-3 or TRBV12-4 to TRBJ2-2; TRBD1 or TRBD2 may be the D gene (7 bases each). V gave up 3 bases and J gave up 4 bases, with 18 bases separating them. This CDR3 is 17 amino acids long. The CDR3 bases are TGTGCCAGCAGTTTGGGGGGGCGACAGGGACTCACCGGGGAGCTGTTTTTT. As protein: CASSLGGRQGLTGELFF.

In this sample, this clonotype turned up many times. Relative to the germline gene, one junction end is altered; a read error may explain this. CDR3 protein: CASSSRGGAESF. The CDR3 coding sequence is TGTGCCAGCAGCTCCCGAGGCGGGGCCGAGTCCTTC. The gene calls are TRBV7-8 and TRBJ2-5; D is possibly TRBD2 (6 bases). CDR3 length: 12 residues. Per germline, CDR1 SGHVS and CDR2 FQNEAQ.

This clonotype was recorded many times. The chain has TRBV29-1 and TRBJ2-7; TRBD1 agrees at 12 bases. The length of the CDR3 is 13 residues. The V gene's germline CDR1 is SQVTM and CDR2 ANQGSEA. Trimming at V came to 7 bases and at J to 6 bases, leaving 7 bases not matched to a gene. CDR3: CSARGTGGGEQYF. Written as DNA, the CDR3 is TGCAGCGCCAGAGGGACAGGGGGCGGCGAGCAGTACTTC.

This clonotype has a count of ten or more. The rearrangement joins TRBV7-3 to TRBJ2-1; the match to TRBD2 covers 12 bases. Trimming took 5 bases from V and 4 from J; bases not matched to a gene: 6. The CDR3 has 16 residues. Germline assignment: CDR1 SGHTA and CDR2 FQGTGA. This chain's CDR3 is CASSLTSGSRYNEQFF. In DNA, the CDR3 is TGTGCCAGCAGCCTGACTAGCGGGAGTCGGTACAATGAGCAGTTCTTC.

About this clonotype: A single base separates this from a much larger clone, so it may be a read error. The V call is TRBV7-9, the J call TRBJ2-1, with D hard to call. This CDR3 has 12 amino acids. CDR1 is SEHNR and CDR2 is FQNEAQ in the germline V gene (reference sequence). The CDR3 DNA reads as TGTGCCAACAGCCTTGCGTCCCGTGAGCAGTTCTTC. It specifies CANSLASREQFF.

CDR3 in DNA: TGTGCCAGCAGTGACCGGGGTTCCTACAATGAGCAGTTCTTC. It is translated as CASSDRGSYNEQFF. The chain links TRBV2 to TRBJ2-1, with D possibly matching TRBD2 (5 bases). This CDR3 contains 14 residues. Germline V lookup: CDR1 SNHLY, CDR2 FYNNEI. V was trimmed by 3 bases and J by 1 base, leaving 7 bases between them. The full variable domain, completed using reference TRBV2 and TRBJ2-1, is EPEVTQTPSHQVTQMGQEVILRCVPISNHLYFYWYRQILGQKVEFLVSFYNNEISEKSEIFDDQFSVERPDGSNFTLKIRSTKLEDSAMYFCASSDRGSYNEQFFGPGTRLTVL.

This clonotype showed up many times. CDR3 region: CSARGIWGGATDTQYF. In DNA, the CDR3 is TGCAGTGCTAGAGGCATCTGGGGAGGGGCCACAGATACGCAGTATTTT. V is TRBV20-1 and J is TRBJ2-3; 7 nucleotides match TRBD2. V dropped 1 base and J dropped 2; count of bases not matched to a gene: 9. Germline assignment: CDR1 DFQATT and CDR2 SNEGSKA (reference sequence). This CDR3 has 16 residues.

Only a few counts were recorded for this clonotype. The rearrangement uses TRBV6-1 and TRBJ2-5; TRBD2 is a possible D gene (6 bases). In germline, CDR1 is MNHNS, CDR2 SASEGT. The ends were cut back, 1 base at V and 9 bases at J, with 18 bases in the middle. The CDR3 spans 15 residues. CDR3 region: CASSEGGAGPVAQYF. The CDR3 DNA reads as TGTGCCAGCAGTGAAGGTGGGGCGGGGCCGGTGGCCCAGTACTTC.

This clonotype was seen ten or more times. The genes are TRBV28 and TRBJ2-5; D might be TRBD2 (5 bases). Germline V gene data show CDR1 as MDHEN and CDR2 as SYDVKM. The germline V and J ends were trimmed by 6 bases and 3 bases, with 17 bases remaining between them. The CDR3 consists of 15 residues. The chain's CDR3 is CASSQRGIRKETQYF. The CDR3, as DNA: TGTGCCAGCAGCCAAAGAGGGATTCGAAAAGAGACCCAGTACTTC.

Note on this clonotype: As the CDR3 is not closed by the conserved phenylalanine or tryptophan, this likely results from a read error. The chain couples TRBV3-1 to TRBJ1-2; D remains ambiguous. The germline V gene encodes CDR1 LGHDT and CDR2 YNNKEL (reference sequence). The CDR3 has 13 residues. V lost 1 base to trimming and J lost 7 bases, with 10 bases between them. The DNA of the CDR3 is TGTGCCAGCAGCCAAGGGGGTACCGGTGGCTACACCTTA. It translates to CASSQGGTGGYTL.

This clonotype was counted ten times or more. V gene TRBV27 combines with J gene TRBJ2-5; the match to TRBD2 covers 12 bases. The CDR3 has 15 amino acids. After removal of 2 bases from V and 5 bases from J, the junction contained 3 bases not matched to a gene. Germline CDR1 MNHEY, CDR2 SMNVEV (reference sequence). The CDR3 sequence is CASSLLAGGPETQYF. In nucleotides, the CDR3 is TGTGCCAGCAGTTTACTAGCGGGAGGGCCGGAGACCCAGTACTTC.

In its sample, this clonotype was seen many times. The chain couples TRBV12-3 or TRBV12-4 to TRBJ2-2; no clear D. The V end was cut by 0 bases, the J end by 2 bases, with 10 bases between. There are 16 residues in the CDR3. The CDR3: CASSLARSVNTGELFF. CDR3 DNA: TGTGCCAGCAGTTTAGCACGTTCAGTAAACACCGGGGAGCTGTTTTTT.